This T cell receptor beta chain was documented in a study of shared clonotypes between healthy human individuals (TCRdb year 2020). For context, the study as a whole: The cohort comprised a couple of women and three men aged 18 to 49 years. Libraries were prepared and TCR repertoires were sequenced by different laboratories using diverse techniques, in order to increase sequencing depth and limit assay-specific biases. For each donor, three plates each were used for CD4 naive and CD4 memory, two plates were used for CD8 naive, and one plate was used for CD8 memory. The study deeply sequenced blood TCR repertoires of five healthy adults to estimate repertoire size and the extent of clonotype sharing between individuals. Each donor's leukapheresis produced roughly between about 0.8 and 8.9 billion PBMCs. General conclusions and limits of the study: Around 5% of naive CD4, approximately 3.7% of naive CD8, approximately 2% of memory CD4, and about 0.4% of memory CD8 clonotypes were shared across several donors. Clonotypes shared by all four sorted-subset donors showed higher generation probabilities than non-shared clonotypes. Incomplete sequencing was indicated by rarefaction of sorted-subset datasets, despite the large sequencing depth. Sampling was restricted to blood, and TCR repertoires in tissues likely differ from the TCR repertoires found in blood. Naive subsets generally had larger estimated clonotype richness than memory subsets did. Pairwise subsampling indicated that sequencing depth was expected to affect the degree of clonotype sharing among donors. The genetic and exposure-history diversity represented was limited by the small number of donors.

Concerning this clone itself: No cognate antigen has been identified for it. Base qualities were left out, and no much larger clone turns up one base away.

Using the deep immunoSEQ assay, multiplex PCR amplified TCR CDR3 regions from genomic DNA. Extracted genomic DNA from each cell subset was spread evenly across all wells of several immunoSEQ 96-well plates, with each plate serving as a replicate. Each replicate PCR for sorted subsets received roughly 200 ng genomic DNA, equal to 30,000 or so T cell genomes. Purified libraries were measured with a Qubit 3.0 fluorometer, size-checked on a Bioanalyzer 2100, and measured again with the KAPA Library Quantification kit. Each immunoSEQ 96-well plate was sequenced on its own single-read 150-cycle Illumina NextSeq 550 flow cell. As for the authors' bioinformatics: The immunoSEQ output contained only junctional sequences without quality scores, so filtering could not match that applied to full-length reads. To assign V/J genes and CDR3, sequences were annotated against IMGT germline references using PyIR, a Python wrapper for IgBLAST v1.9. Reads with weak V/J assignments (E-value above 1e-6), missing CDR3, stop codons, out-of-frame junctions, or ambiguous translated residues were removed. A V3J clonotype was defined by an identical inferred V gene, J gene, and CDR3 amino acid sequence. Percentage overlap between repertoires was calculated by dividing the number of shared unique clonotypes by the size of the smaller repertoire. RTK rarefaction, the Chao1 estimator, and Recon v2.1 estimates of unobserved clonotypes were used to assess repertoire richness. For all TCRbeta clonotypes obtained by the gDNA method from a few donors, generation probabilities were computed with OLGA. Imported from immuneACCESS, the table was reduced by TCRdb to in-frame sequences with V and J called. These copies leave out some clones; in studies compared against another copy, an unresolved V gene accounts for under half, and the cause of the remainder is not known. V and J calls plus clone size are reproduced from that table; the DNA served to infer D and trimming. Across this sample there are about 2.5 million clones, with approximately 90% seen only once. The leading ten clones occupy 0.3% to 0.45% of the sample.

According to the germline V gene, CDR1 reads SGHRS and CDR2 reads YFSETQ. The CDR3 covers 14 residues, taking in both the cysteine and the phenylalanine. Only the CDR3 region is kept as DNA, spanning 42 bases read in frame from base 1. V trim: 2 bases; J trim: 8 bases; unmatched bases: 4. Donors were healthy HIV-negative adults with no recently reported acute infections or vaccinations. All donors were Caucasian adults living in Nashville, Tennessee, USA. Magnetic negative selection was used to enrich CD4+ T cells, after which naive cells were positively selected on CD45RA and the negative fraction became the memory subset. Blood was obtained by leukapheresis, after which PBMCs were separated by Ficoll-Histopaque density gradient centrifugation and cryopreserved in liquid nitrogen vapor phase. Purity and quantity of every magnetically sorted T cell population were checked by analytical flow cytometry. From each sorted fraction, genomic DNA was isolated and quantified by UV absorbance on a Nanodrop 2000c.

Sample: naive CD4+ T cells from PBMCs. What this sample's cell subset or site label stands for: CD45RA+ positively selected. Recombination linked TRBV5-1 to TRBJ1-4; 9 middle bases align to TRBD1. This receptor was taken from a young man in good health. Some clones in this sample may be carry-over from other donors' samples. The CDR3 here reads CASSFTGGGEKLFF. The DNA is TGCGCCAGCAGCTTTACAGGGGGCGGAGAAAAACTGTTTTTT.